The sequence of this T cell receptor beta chain was determined in a study of tumor and adjacent non-tumor tissue in lung cancer. Whole-study findings and limits: Tumor repertoires had a smaller top 100 clone share than normal lung.

TCRbeta libraries were built with three rounds of nested PCR, modified from ARM-PCR. MiXCR, applied by TCRdb to the multiplex PCR reads, yields one record per CDR3 protein. The data contain 75,000 to 80,000 distinct CDR3 sequences, 80% to 85% of them singletons. The CDR3 has 16 amino acids. V shed 7 bases and J shed 0 bases, with 15 bases lying between them. Regarding this clonotype: No antigen is known for it.

No cell sorting was done before RNA was extracted from the tissue. Newly diagnosed lung cancer patients had thoracic surgery in China, August–late 2014, without prior chemotherapy. The chain employs TRBV12-3 or TRBV12-4 and TRBJ2-2, with unresolved D. This TCR derives from a woman in her fifties or sixties with non-small cell lung cancer. Sequencing was done on a sample of lung tumor tissue. The CDR3 region is CASNTAMRTNTGELFF. The CDR3 DNA reads TGTGCCAGCAATACCGCTATGAGAACGAACACCGGGGAGCTGTTTTTT.